This passage covers 21 T cell receptor beta chains from one sample sequenced in a study of T cells expressing NK-cell markers (dated by TCRdb to the early 2020s). The library relied on 5' RACE. Sequencing took place on an Illumina HiSeq 2000. Reads reprocessed by TCRdb are summarized as one entry per CDR3 protein sequence, and DNA is absent. The sample's clone listing holds under 500,000 distinct CDR3 sequences. Together, the top ten hold 6% to 9.5% of the sample. The sequencing sample was made of blood T cells: a sorted CD56 or NKG2C T cell subset, CD4+ or CD8+ T cells, or bulk PBMC T cells (not recorded which). These TCRs come from a woman aged 18 to 75 in good health.

The chain links TRBV7-9 to TRBJ1-1. CDR3 length equals 11 residues. Germline CDR1 reads SEHNR; CDR2 reads FQNEAQ (reference sequence). Here the CDR3 reads CASSFGNGAFF.

The V call is TRBV20-1, the J call TRBJ2-1; the D call of TRBD2 rests on TCRdb alone, since no DNA is present to check it. The CDR3 is 14 amino acids. Germline CDR1 and CDR2: DFQATT and SNEGSKA (reference sequence). This chain's CDR3 is CSAGPSGPYNEQFF.

The chain combines TRBV18 with TRBJ2-3; without DNA, the TCRdb call of TRBD1 cannot be checked. Germline CDR1 KGHSH, CDR2 LQKENI. There are 15 residues in the CDR3. CDR3 sequence reads: CASSPGQDSTDTQYF.

The chain recombines TRBV5-1 with TRBJ2-3; absent DNA, TCRdb's TRBD1 call cannot be checked. CDR1 is SGHRS, CDR2 YFSETQ, per germline. The CDR3 loop spans 15 amino acids. The CDR3 protein is CASSLDGQGTDTQYF.

This chain joins TRBV7-9 and TRBJ2-5; the TRBD2 assignment by TCRdb is unverifiable without DNA. Germline V gene data show CDR1 as SEHNR and CDR2 as FQNEAQ (reference sequence). The CDR3 sequence is 17 residues long. The CDR3 is CASSLGTSGRSGETQYF.

This sequence joins TRBV5-5 and TRBJ2-7; the TCRdb call, TRBD2, lacks DNA for checking. The CDR3 has 12 amino acids. In germline, CDR1 is SGHKS, CDR2 YYEKEE (reference sequence). CDR3 residues: CASAVGGYEQYF.

The rearrangement joins TRBV9 to TRBJ2-3; absent DNA, TCRdb's TRBD2 call cannot be checked. CDR3 length equals 17 residues. Germline V gene data show CDR1 as SGDLS and CDR2 as YYNGEE. CDR3 loop: CASSRGDYPVSTDTQYF. Full variable domain (rest looked up from reference TRBV9 and TRBJ2-3): DSGVTQTPKHLITATGQRVTLRCSPRSGDLSVYWYQQSLDQGLQFLIQYYNGEERAKGNILERFSAQQFPDLHSELNLSSLELGDSALYFCASSRGDYPVSTDTQYFGPGTRLTVL.

V usage is TRBV9 and J usage is TRBJ2-1; TCRdb gives TRBD2 as the D gene, but with no DNA this cannot be confirmed. Germline lookup yields CDR1 SGDLS and CDR2 YYNGEE. This CDR3 region has 18 residues. The CDR3 sequence: CASSSGLAGLSSYNEQFF. Full variable domain (rest looked up from reference TRBV9 and TRBJ2-1): DSGVTQTPKHLITATGQRVTLRCSPRSGDLSVYWYQQSLDQGLQFLIQYYNGEERAKGNILERFSAQQFPDLHSELNLSSLELGDSALYFCASSSGLAGLSSYNEQFFGPGTRLTVL.

This chain connects TRBV9 to TRBJ2-2; checking the TCRdb D call of TRBD1 is not possible without DNA. This CDR3 has 14 amino acids. Germline V gene data show CDR1 as SGDLS and CDR2 as YYNGEE. The CDR3 here is CASSVEGRGHRLFF.

The rearrangement uses TRBV12-3 or TRBV12-4 and TRBJ2-5; TCRdb's D call of TRBD1 is untestable without DNA. This CDR3 contains 15 residues. The chain's CDR3 is CASSPPPRGRETQYF.

The rearrangement links TRBV19 to TRBJ2-3; the D call of TRBD1 rests on TCRdb alone, since no DNA is present to check it. Germline V gene data show CDR1 as LNHDA and CDR2 as SQIVND (reference sequence). The CDR3 totals 16 residues. CDR3 loop: CASSLGWRGLADTQYF.

The CDR3 is CASSYSDLLYEQYF. This rearrangement joins TRBV6-5 to TRBJ2-7. The V gene's germline CDR1 is MNHEY and CDR2 SVGAGI. This CDR3 is built from 14 residues.

The chain carries TRBV4-3 and TRBJ2-7. The CDR3 consists of 15 residues. CDR1 and CDR2 from the germline V gene are LGHNA and YSLEER. This chain's CDR3 is CASSQFGGSAYEQYF.

The gene calls are TRBV20-1 and TRBJ2-3. The length of the CDR3 is 15 residues. In germline, CDR1 is DFQATT, CDR2 SNEGSKA (reference sequence). The CDR3 sequence is CSAKNSDLGTDTQYF.

This CDR3 reads CASSQDPLGGRNEQFF. The chain uses TRBV4-1 and TRBJ2-1; lacking DNA, the TRBD1 call made by TCRdb goes unchecked. CDR1 and CDR2 (germline): MGHRA, YSYEKL. The CDR3 has 16 residues.

This chain uses TRBV20-1 with TRBJ1-1; checking the TCRdb D call of TRBD1 is not possible without DNA. Germline lookup yields CDR1 DFQATT and CDR2 SNEGSKA (reference sequence). This CDR3 region has 12 residues. CDR3 region: CSADRGSTEAFF.

The J gene is TRBJ1-1, the V gene TRBV12-3 or TRBV12-4; absent DNA, TCRdb's TRBD1 call cannot be checked. The CDR3 is 14 residues long. The CDR3 protein is CASSSDRLNTEAFF.

This chain uses TRBV3-1 with TRBJ1-1; TCRdb selects TRBD1, and the lack of DNA leaves this call unchecked. Germline V gives CDR1 LGHDT, CDR2 YNNKEL (reference sequence). The CDR3 runs to 15 residues. The CDR3 is CASSQVDRMNTEAFF.

The chain has TRBV5-1 and TRBJ2-1. CDR1 is SGHRS and CDR2 is YFSETQ in the germline V gene. CDR3 length equals 15 residues. CDR3 loop: CASSLGPPASNEQFF.

The genes are TRBV7-9 and TRBJ2-5; TCRdb gives TRBD2 as the D gene, but with no DNA this cannot be confirmed. Germline CDR1 and CDR2: SEHNR and FQNEAQ (reference sequence). The CDR3 consists of 14 residues. This CDR3 is CASSERTSWETQYF.

This sequence joins TRBV20-1 and TRBJ1-1. Germline CDR1 reads DFQATT; CDR2 reads SNEGSKA (reference sequence). There are 16 residues in the CDR3. The CDR3 is CSVSRGFSIRNTEAFF.